The 25 T cell receptor beta chains given below trace back to one sample, sequenced in a study of blood T cell repertoires in COVID-19. The protocol was immunoSEQ multiplex PCR, while the TCRdb copy is restricted to in-frame clones and leaves out a portion. The sample has roughly 110,000 clones; around nine tenths are singletons. Sequenced material: peripheral blood. These receptor sequences come from a man in his forties with acute or convalescent COVID-19.

V usage is TRBV4-3 and J usage is TRBJ2-1, with 7 bases that match TRBD2. Germline V gene sequence: CDR1 LGHNA, CDR2 YSLEER. V trimming: 0 bases; J trimming: 5 bases; junction bases outside the gene matches: 4. The CDR3 is 15 residues long. The CDR3 reads CASSQERTSHNEQFF. As DNA, the CDR3 is TGCGCCAGCAGCCAAGAGAGGACTAGTCACAATGAGCAGTTCTTC.

This chain uses TRBV7-9 with TRBJ1-4; 7 nucleotides agree with TRBD1. V was pared by 4 bases and J by 8 bases, with 10 bases of the junction left unmatched. Germline lookup yields CDR1 SEHNR and CDR2 FQNEAQ (reference sequence). The CDR3 extends over 15 amino acids. CDR3: CASSSVGGVGEKLFF. In DNA, the CDR3 is TGTGCCAGCAGCTCAGTAGGGGGCGTGGGGGAAAAACTGTTTTTT. Drawing the rest from reference TRBV7-9 and TRBJ1-4, the complete variable domain is DTGVSQNPRHKITKRGQNVTFRCDPISEHNRLYWYRQTLGQGPEFLTYFQNEAQLEKSRLLSDRFSAERPKGSFSTLEIQRTEQGDSAMYLCASSSVGGVGEKLFFGSGTQLSVL.

This clone was counted a single time. The chain links TRBV19 to TRBJ2-2, with D uncertain. Per germline, CDR1 LNHDA and CDR2 SQIVND (reference sequence). Trimming pared 7 bases from V and 4 bases from J, leaving 10 bases between. The CDR3 covers 13 residues. The CDR3 loop reads CASTFPGTGELFF. In DNA form, the CDR3 reads TGTGCCAGTACATTTCCGGGCACCGGGGAGCTGTTTTTT.

The chain joins TRBV23-1 to TRBJ2-7; D unclear. TRBV23-1 is labeled an ORF, and its function is uncertain. The CDR3 has 14 amino acids. V lost 0 bases and J lost 5, with 11 bases in between. The CDR3 loop is CASSQSPVAHEQYF. CDR3 nucleotide sequence: TGCGCCAGCAGTCAATCTCCCGTCGCGCACGAGCAGTACTTC.

This clone showed up just a few times. The chain combines TRBV19 with TRBJ1-4; D remains ambiguous. V lost 3 bases, J lost 7 bases, and 15 bases lay in between. The CDR3 has 15 residues. Germline V gives CDR1 LNHDA, CDR2 SQIVND (reference sequence). The CDR3 DNA sequence: TGTGCCAGTAGTATCACCCCTCTCGAGATTGAAAAACTGTTTTTT. Its translation is CASSITPLEIEKLFF.

The chain combines TRBV9 with TRBJ2-7, with 7 bases lining up with TRBD1. Germline V gives CDR1 SGDLS, CDR2 YYNGEE. CDR3 length: 14 residues. The V segment lost 2 bases and the J segment 4 bases; nucleotides outside the gene matches: 6. This chain's CDR3 is CASSVGQINYEQYF. The DNA for the CDR3 is TGTGCCAGCAGCGTGGGACAGATAAATTACGAGCAGTACTTC.

V and J are TRBV30 and TRBJ1-6, with D tentatively TRBD1 (5 bases). The CDR3 contains 14 residues. Trimming pared 3 bases from V and 3 bases from J, leaving 9 bases between. Germline V gene lookup returns CDR1 GTSNPN and CDR2 SVGIG (reference sequence). The CDR3 DNA follows: TGTGCCTGGAGGGCGGGGGACTATAATTCACCCCTCCACTTT. Translating it yields CAWRAGDYNSPLHF.

The chain joins TRBV11-2 to TRBJ2-5; 11 bases align to TRBD2. V gave up 3 bases and J gave up 4 bases; unmatched junction bases: 4. From germline, CDR1 is SGHAT and CDR2 FQNNGV. This CDR3 has 15 amino acids. The DNA for the CDR3 is TGTGCCAGCAGCTTTACTAGCGGGAGAGCAGAGACCCAGTACTTC. Amino acids: CASSFTSGRAETQYF.

This chain joins TRBV30 and TRBJ1-3; D is unresolved. V was shortened by 1 base and J by 3 bases, with 13 bases between the two germline ends. Germline V gives CDR1 GTSNPN, CDR2 SVGIG (reference sequence). The CDR3 is 15 residues long. The CDR3, as DNA: TGTGCCTGGAGTGCTCGTTTTGGGAGTGGAAACACCATATATTTT. Translated, it gives CAWSARFGSGNTIYF.

The chain uses TRBV3-1 (or the pseudogene TRBV3-2) and TRBJ2-7, with D possibly TRBD1 on 6 matching bases. The germline V gene encodes CDR1 LGHDT and CDR2 YNNKEL (reference sequence). The CDR3 spans 12 residues. V shed 5 bases and J shed 3 bases, with 8 bases lying between them. CDR3 sequence reads: CASSVQGYEQYF. CDR3 DNA sequence: TGTGCCAGCAGCGTACAGGGCTACGAGCAGTACTTC.

The V call is TRBV2, the J call TRBJ2-1; 8 bases align to TRBD2. This CDR3 region has 13 residues. Losses at the gene ends were 8 bases for V and 1 base for J; bases not matched to a gene: 1. Germline CDR1 reads SNHLY; CDR2 reads FYNNEI. The CDR3 reads CASREGSYNEQFF. The DNA of the CDR3 is TGTGCCAGCCGGGAGGGGTCCTACAATGAGCAGTTCTTC. The full variable domain, its missing parts supplied by reference TRBV2 and TRBJ2-1, is EPEVTQTPSHQVTQMGQEVILRCVPISNHLYFYWYRQILGQKVEFLVSFYNNEISEKSEIFDDQFSVERPDGSNFTLKIRSTKLEDSAMYFCASREGSYNEQFFGPGTRLTVL.

The V and J genes are TRBV7-9 and TRBJ2-3; 8 positions match TRBD2. The CDR3 runs to 17 residues. CDR1 and CDR2 (germline): SEHNR, FQNEAQ (reference sequence). With 5 bases clipped from V and 5 bases from J, the junction kept 15 bases outside the gene matches. The chain's CDR3 is CASSRAIGREEKDTQYF. DNA of the CDR3: TGTGCCAGCAGCCGAGCCATCGGGCGGGAGGAGAAAGATACGCAGTATTTT.

The V call is TRBV9, the J call TRBJ2-2, with TRBD1 matching 7 bases. Per the germline V gene, CDR1 is SGDLS and CDR2 is YYNGEE. V was clipped by 0 bases and J by 0 bases; unmatched bases: 2. There are 16 residues in the CDR3. In nucleotides, the CDR3 is TGTGCCAGCAGCGTAGCGCAGGGGGCGAACACCGGGGAGCTGTTTTTT. This gives the protein CASSVAQGANTGELFF.

The chain uses TRBV11-1 and TRBJ1-1; D not certain. The CDR3 is 15 amino acids. The V end was cut by 5 bases, the J end by 4 bases, with 17 bases between. Germline V gene lookup returns CDR1 SGHAT and CDR2 FQDESV (reference sequence). This CDR3 is CASSQINPVTTEAFF. CDR3 in DNA: TGTGCCAGCAGCCAGATTAACCCCGTCACCACTGAAGCTTTCTTT.

This clone was picked up one time. CDR3 DNA: TGTGCCAGTCGGGACTGGGACTATGGCTACACCTTC. The encoded protein is CASRDWDYGYTF. The chain couples TRBV6-5 to TRBJ1-2, with a tentative D call TRBD1 (5 bases). This CDR3 is 12 amino acids long. V lost 9 bases, J lost 3 bases, and 11 bases lay in between. CDR1 and CDR2 from the germline V gene are MNHEY and SVGAGI.

This clone was observed a handful of times. The chain is built from TRBV12-3 or TRBV12-4 and TRBJ1-1; D gene uncertain. Trimming shortened V by 5 bases and J by 1 base, and 8 bases separated the two germline ends. CDR3 length: 13 amino acids. The CDR3 DNA reads as TGTGCCAGCAGTCCCAGACAGAACACTGAAGCTTTCTTT. Its protein product is CASSPRQNTEAFF.

In regard to this clone: Germline is not matched at one junction end, which may reflect a read error. The CDR3 region has the DNA TGTGCCAGCAGCCAAGAGTGGACAAACAATGAAGCTTTCTTT. This sequence encodes CASSQEWTNNEAFF. The chain uses TRBV3-1 (or the pseudogene TRBV3-2) and TRBJ1-1; perhaps TRBD1 as D (5 bases). There are 14 residues in the CDR3. The germline V gene has CDR1 LGHDT and CDR2 YNNKEL (reference sequence).

V usage is TRBV4-3 and J usage is TRBJ2-1; D is possibly TRBD1 (6 bases). Germline values: CDR1 LGHNA, CDR2 YSLEER. This CDR3 contains 17 residues. Trimming cost V 4 bases and J 0 bases, with 16 bases left between them. CDR3 in DNA: TGCGCCAGCAGCCCTCACACAGGGTCCAGCTCCTACAATGAGCAGTTCTTC. The encoded protein is CASSPHTGSSSYNEQFF.

The chain links TRBV3-1 (or the pseudogene TRBV3-2) to TRBJ2-1, with D possibly matching TRBD1 (5 bases). The CDR3 consists of 14 residues. V was clipped by 2 bases and J by 3 bases, with 8 bases between them. CDR1 LGHDT and CDR2 YNNKEL come from the germline V gene (reference sequence). The CDR3 region is CASSQRGLYNEQFF. DNA of the CDR3: TGTGCCAGCAGCCAAAGGGGCCTCTACAATGAGCAGTTCTTC.

The chain links TRBV11-3 to TRBJ2-5; TRBD1 is a possible D gene (6 bases). CDR3 length equals 15 residues. Trimming cost V 5 bases and J 5 bases, with 18 bases left between them. CDR1 SGHNT and CDR2 YENEEA come from the germline V gene. The CDR3 coding sequence is TGTGCCAGCAGCCGTAACAGTCAGGGGCGGGAGACCCAGTACTTC. Translating it yields CASSRNSQGRETQYF.

The chain employs TRBV10-3 and TRBJ1-2, with 10 bases aligning to TRBD1. With 8 bases clipped from V and 2 bases from J, the junction kept 5 bases outside the gene matches. Germline V gene data show CDR1 as ENHRY and CDR2 as SYGVKD. The CDR3 extends over 14 amino acids. As DNA, the CDR3 is TGTGCCATCGGGACAGGGGCCTCGAACTATGGCTACACCTTC. This translates into CAIGTGASNYGYTF.

This clone has just one count. The V call is TRBV12-5, the J call TRBJ1-2; 7 nucleotides agree with TRBD1. Germline CDR1 LGHNT, CDR2 FRNRAP. This CDR3 spans 16 amino acids. The trim removed 3 bases at V and 1 base at J, leaving 8 bases unmatched. The CDR3 DNA reads as TGTGCTAGTGGTTTAGGTGGACAGGACTTTAACTATGGCTACACCTTC. Protein sequence: CASGLGGQDFNYGYTF.

V gene TRBV6-6 combines with J gene TRBJ2-7; 9 nucleotides agree with TRBD1. Germline V lookup: CDR1 MNHNY, CDR2 SVGAGI (reference sequence). J lost 3 bases, V lost 9 bases, and 6 bases had no gene match. CDR3 length: 13 amino acids. In nucleotides, the CDR3 is TGTGCCAGTTCGACAGGGGGGATCTACGAGCAGTACTTC. Translation gives CASSTGGIYEQYF.

This chain connects TRBV2 to TRBJ1-4; D remains unclear. This CDR3 comprises 15 residues. From germline, CDR1 is SNHLY and CDR2 FYNNEI. V lost 4 bases and J lost 7, with 16 bases in between. CDR3 residues: CASSAPPVRSEKLFF. CDR3 bases: TGTGCCAGCAGTGCCCCTCCGGTTCGGAGTGAAAAACTGTTTTTT.

In DNA form, the CDR3 reads TGTGCCAGCAGCAAAGACGGAGGCGGGACAGGGCTGAACACCGGGGAGCTGTTTTTT. Translation gives CASSKDGGGTGLNTGELFF. The J gene is TRBJ2-2, the V gene TRBV2; TRBD1 agrees at 9 bases. V dropped 6 bases and J dropped 1; count of bases not matched to a gene: 15. There are 19 residues in the CDR3. From germline, CDR1 is SNHLY and CDR2 FYNNEI.